One sample yielded the 21 T cell receptor beta chains listed below, sequenced in a study of blood T cells in healthy people across ages. Next came a second PCR, run for about 7 to 12 cycles, which used a sample-barcoded 5' primer along with a J-beta primer mix. One entry per CDR3 protein, called by TCRdb with MiXCR from the 5' RACE reads. The data hold 650,000 to 1,000,000 distinct CDR3 sequences, with 35% to 40% observed a single time. Input material: blood. All receptors derive from a man between 18 and 29 years old in good health.

The V gene is TRBV4-1, the J gene TRBJ2-1; D might be TRBD2 (6 bases). The CDR3 has 15 residues. The germline CDR1 and CDR2 sequences are MGHRA and YSYEKL. V was clipped by 4 bases and J by 7 bases, with 17 bases between them. The CDR3 spells CASSPGLRSANEQFF. CDR3 nucleotides: TGCGCCAGCAGCCCGGGACTCCGGTCGGCTAATGAGCAGTTCTTC.

The chain combines TRBV4-2 with TRBJ1-1; D remains ambiguous. V was shortened by 0 bases and J by 5 bases, with 10 bases between the two germline ends. The CDR3 consists of 14 residues. Germline V gene data show CDR1 as LGHNA and CDR2 as YNFKEQ. CDR3 nucleotides: TGTGCCAGCAGCCAAGATGTCTTGGGGACTGAAGCTTTCTTT. Amino acid sequence: CASSQDVLGTEAFF.

The chain has TRBV25-1 and TRBJ2-1; D not resolved. The CDR3 is 13 amino acids. Trimming cost V 10 bases and J 3 bases, with 13 bases left between them. Germline CDR1 and CDR2: MGHDK and SYGVNS. The CDR3 DNA sequence: TGTGCCACCGAAATCGGGTACTACAATGAGCAGTTCTTC. It codes for CATEIGYYNEQFF.

This clonotype showed up just a few times. The V gene is TRBV5-5, the J gene TRBJ2-1; no clear D. Germline V gene lookup returns CDR1 SGHKS and CDR2 YYEKEE (reference sequence). V was pared by 4 bases and J by 5 bases, with 10 bases between. The CDR3 runs to 13 residues. The CDR3: CASSTGSNNEQFF. The CDR3 nucleotides are TGTGCCAGCAGCACGGGTTCTAACAATGAGCAGTTCTTC.

This clonotype was seen a handful of times. The chain links TRBV20-1 to TRBJ1-1; D is uncertain. The CDR3 runs 14 residues. Trimming left V 3 bases short and J 6 bases short, with 17 bases between. In germline, CDR1 is DFQATT, CDR2 SNEGSKA (reference sequence). The CDR3 nucleotides are TGCAGTGCTAGGGACTCCGTTGGCGAGTCTGAAGCTTTCTTT. It yields the protein CSARDSVGESEAFF.

A remark on this clonotype: The junction departs from germline at one end; a sequencing error may be responsible. J is TRBJ2-1 and V is TRBV20-1, with 8 nucleotides matching TRBD2. This CDR3 is built from 14 residues. Germline V gene sequence: CDR1 DFQATT, CDR2 SNEGSKA (reference sequence). DNA of the CDR3: TGCAGTGCCAGAGCGGGGGAAAGCGGTGATAAGCAGTTCTTC. Translation gives CSARAGESGDKQFF.

Only one count was recorded for this clonotype. The chain combines TRBV12-3 or TRBV12-4 with TRBJ1-1; D ambiguous. V gave up 0 bases and J gave up 8 bases, with 7 bases separating them. This CDR3 spans 12 amino acids. CDR3 amino acids: CASSLAFTEAFF. The DNA for the CDR3 is TGTGCCAGCAGTTTAGCGTTCACCGAAGCTTTCTTT.

The V and J genes are TRBV4-2 and TRBJ2-3; D is undetermined. From germline, CDR1 is LGHNA and CDR2 YNFKEQ. The CDR3 is 15 residues long. The V gene lost 0 bases and the J gene lost 6 bases, with 13 bases spanning the gap. The CDR3 nucleotides are TGTGCCAGCAGCCAAGATTCTAGTATGACGGATACGCAGTATTTT. Amino acids: CASSQDSSMTDTQYF.

The chain links TRBV25-1 to TRBJ1-2, with D possibly matching TRBD1 (5 bases). Germline assignment: CDR1 MGHDK and CDR2 SYGVNS. The V end lost 8 bases, the J end lost 2 bases, and 12 bases lay between the germline ends. The CDR3 sequence is 13 residues long. The chain's CDR3 is CASQRDRNYGYTF. DNA of the CDR3: TGTGCCAGCCAGCGCGACAGAAACTATGGCTACACCTTC.

This clonotype was detected only once. The chain employs TRBV11-1 and TRBJ2-3, with unresolved D. V was pared by 8 bases and J by 0 bases, with 12 bases between. CDR1 and CDR2 (germline): SGHAT, FQDESV (reference sequence). CDR3 size: 14 residues. The DNA of the CDR3 is TGTGCCAGCGACACGTGGTCTAGCACAGATACGCAGTATTTT. Amino acid sequence: CASDTWSSTDTQYF.

This clonotype has ten or more counts. The rearrangement joins TRBV20-1 to TRBJ2-7; the D gene could be TRBD1 or TRBD2 (6 bases each). The CDR3 consists of 16 residues. The V and J ends lost 0 bases and 0 bases respectively, with 15 bases between them. Germline values: CDR1 DFQATT, CDR2 SNEGSKA (reference sequence). The CDR3 DNA is TGCAGTGCTAGAGATCTTCCGGGGGCCAGCTCCTACGAGCAGTACTTC. Translation gives CSARDLPGASSYEQYF.

This clonotype was picked up a small number of times. The rearrangement uses TRBV7-9 and TRBJ2-7; 7 bases align to TRBD2. The CDR3 totals 16 residues. With 3 bases clipped from V and 7 bases from J, the junction kept 15 bases outside the gene matches. The germline V gene has CDR1 SEHNR and CDR2 FQNEAQ (reference sequence). DNA of the CDR3: TGTGCCAGCAGCTTCACGACGGGACTCGGGAGGAATGAGCAGTACTTC. This translates into CASSFTTGLGRNEQYF.

Comments on this clonotype: Given a much more abundant clone one base away, this may be a read error. This chain links TRBV20-1 with TRBJ1-2; weak D call: TRBD1 (5 bases). The germline gives CDR1 DFQATT, CDR2 SNEGSKA (reference sequence). The CDR3 totals 14 residues. The CDR3 DNA reads as TGCGGTGCTAGAGGTGGCAGGGTAGGAGGAGGCTACACCTTC. Protein: CGARGGRVGGGYTF.

The sample holds one count of this clonotype. Since a much larger clone is just one base distant, this may be a read error. The chain links TRBV6-5 to TRBJ2-1; TRBD2 might be the D (7 bases). CDR1 MNHEY and CDR2 SVGAGI come from the germline V gene. CDR3 size: 12 residues. DNA of the CDR3: TGTGCCAGCAGTTACGGGGGGGCGGAGCAGGTCTTC. Protein sequence: CASSYGGAEQVF.

This clonotype has just a few counts. An end of the junction differs from the germline gene, which may be a read error. This chain links TRBV18 with TRBJ2-1, with 9 positions matching TRBD1. Germline CDR1 reads KGHSH; CDR2 reads LQKENI. The CDR3 contains 14 residues. CDR3 sequence: CASSPGQGNNGQFF. The CDR3, as DNA: TGTGCCAGCTCACCGGGACAGGGTAACAATGGGCAGTTCTTC.

This clonotype was seen a few times. This sequence joins TRBV6-2 or TRBV6-3 and TRBJ2-1; D gene unclear. Looked up from germline, CDR1 is MNHEY and CDR2 is SVGEGT. V dropped 0 bases and J dropped 1 base, with 4 bases sitting between them. This CDR3 spans 14 amino acids. Here the CDR3 DNA reads TGTGCCAGCAGTTACTCTAGGTCCTACAATGAGCAGTTCTTC. Translated: CASSYSRSYNEQFF.

This clonotype has just a few counts. The chain recombines TRBV28 with TRBJ2-7, with no clear D. This CDR3 comprises 12 residues. The germline V gene has CDR1 MDHEN and CDR2 SYDVKM. The germline V and J ends were trimmed by 8 bases and 0 bases, with 8 bases remaining between them. CDR3 bases: TGTGCCAGCCGGTCTCGCTCCTACGAGCAGTACTTC. It translates to CASRSRSYEQYF.

This clonotype turned up a few times. The V and J genes are TRBV20-1 and TRBJ1-5; TRBD1 agrees at 10 bases. J gave up 6 bases and V 3 bases, and 2 bases lay outside the gene matches. Looked up from germline, CDR1 is DFQATT and CDR2 is SNEGSKA (reference sequence). The CDR3 extends over 13 amino acids. CDR3 DNA: TGCAGTGCTAGGACAGGGGGCGGTCAGCCCCAGCATTTT. Translating it yields CSARTGGGQPQHF.

The chain has TRBV4-3 and TRBJ1-2, with D possibly matching TRBD1 (5 bases). V gave up 0 bases and J gave up 3 bases, with 11 bases separating them. The V gene's germline CDR1 is LGHNA and CDR2 YSLEER. This CDR3 spans 15 amino acids. The CDR3 nucleotides read TGCGCCAGCAGCCAAGAAGGGGCCAGCCACTATGGCTACACCTTC. Translated, it gives CASSQEGASHYGYTF.

The V call is TRBV5-1, the J call TRBJ2-1; 9 bases line up with TRBD2. Per germline, CDR1 SGHRS and CDR2 YFSETQ. V gave up 0 bases and J gave up 6 bases; unmatched junction bases: 4. The CDR3 length is 15 residues. The CDR3 DNA reads TGCGCCAGCAGCTTGGTTGGCGGGGGGGGCAATGAGCAGTTCTTC. It translates to CASSLVGGGGNEQFF.

With regard to this clonotype: A much larger clone differs by one base, so this may be a read error. The chain couples TRBV29-1 to TRBJ2-3; 9 bases are a match to TRBD1. Germline trimming cut 4 bases from V and 1 base from J; bases unmatched to any gene: 3. Germline CDR1 is SQVTM and CDR2 is ANQGSEA. The CDR3 totals 14 residues. The CDR3 sequence is CSVVRTGGTDTQYF. The DNA of the CDR3 is TGCAGCGTTGTACGGACAGGGGGCACAGATACGCAGTATTTT.